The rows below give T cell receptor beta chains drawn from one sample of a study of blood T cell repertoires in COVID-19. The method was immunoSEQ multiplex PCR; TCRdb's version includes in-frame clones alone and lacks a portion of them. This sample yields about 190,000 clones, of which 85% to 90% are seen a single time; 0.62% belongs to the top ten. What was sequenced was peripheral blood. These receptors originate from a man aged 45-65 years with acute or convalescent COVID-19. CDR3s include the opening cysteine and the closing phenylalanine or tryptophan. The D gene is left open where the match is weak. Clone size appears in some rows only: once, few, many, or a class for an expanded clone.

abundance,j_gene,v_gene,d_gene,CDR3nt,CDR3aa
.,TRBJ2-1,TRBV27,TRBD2,TGTGCCAGCAGTTCCGGGAAGGGAGGGACGTACTCCTACAATGAGCAGTTCTTC,CASSSGKGGTYSYNEQFF
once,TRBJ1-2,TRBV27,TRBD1,TGTGCCAGCTTCGGCTGGCAGGGGGTGTCTAACTATGGCTACACCTTC,CASFGWQGVSNYGYTF
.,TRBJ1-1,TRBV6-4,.,TGTGCCAGCAGTGCGCAGGAAAACACTGAAGCTTTCTTT,CASSAQENTEAFF
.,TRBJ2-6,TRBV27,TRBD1,TGTGCCAGCAGTTTCTTTCCCGGGACAGGGGTGCTTGGGGCCAACGTCCTGACTTTC,CASSFFPGTGVLGANVLTF
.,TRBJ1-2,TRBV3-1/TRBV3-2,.,TGTGCCAGCAGCCAAGGACTCCGGGGTGGCTACACCTTC,CASSQGLRGGYTF
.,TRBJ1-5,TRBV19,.,TGTGCCAGTAGTATAAGTTCGGGGGGTAGCCAGCCCCAGCATTTT,CASSISSGGSQPQHF
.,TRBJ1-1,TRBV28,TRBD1,TGTGCCAGCAGGAGACAGGGGGCGAACACTGAAGCTTTCTTT,CASRRQGANTEAFF
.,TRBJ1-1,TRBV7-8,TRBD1,TGTGCCAGCAGCTTTGGACAGGGCGACACTGAAGCTTTCTTT,CASSFGQGDTEAFF
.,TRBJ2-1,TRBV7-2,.,TGTGCCAGCAGCGCCCAGGGTAGCTCCTACAATGAGCAGTTCTTC,CASSAQGSSYNEQFF
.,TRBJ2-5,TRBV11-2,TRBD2,TGTGCCAGCAGCGGCCCGGGGGGGGTCGGGACCCAGTACTTC,CASSGPGGVGTQYF
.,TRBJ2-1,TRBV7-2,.,TGTGCCAGCAGCTTAGCTCTGGCGGGTAATGAGCAGTTCTTC,CASSLALAGNEQFF
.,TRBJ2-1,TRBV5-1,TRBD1,TGCGCCAGCAGCCCTGGACAGGGCGGCAATGAGCAGTTCTTC,CASSPGQGGNEQFF
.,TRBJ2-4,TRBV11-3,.,TGTGCCAGCAGCTTAACCCACGGGAGCATTCAGTACTTC,CASSLTHGSIQYF
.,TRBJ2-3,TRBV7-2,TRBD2,TGTGCCAGCAGCCCGCCGGGGAGCGGGGGGCTCACAGATACGCAGTATTTT,CASSPPGSGGLTDTQYF
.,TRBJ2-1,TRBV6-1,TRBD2,TGTGCCAGCAGTCGGACTAGCGGGGCATACAATGAGCAGTTCTTC,CASSRTSGAYNEQFF
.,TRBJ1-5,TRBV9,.,TGTGCCAGCAGCGTAGGGCAGGGAGGGGATCAGCCCCAGCATTTT,CASSVGQGGDQPQHF
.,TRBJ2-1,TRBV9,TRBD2,TGTGCCAGCAGCCCCAGCGGGACCTCCTACAATGAGCAGTTCTTC,CASSPSGTSYNEQFF
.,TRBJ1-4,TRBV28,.,TGTGCCAGCAGGACAGGAGCTAATGAAAAACTGTTTTTT,CASRTGANEKLFF
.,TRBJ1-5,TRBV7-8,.,TGTGCCAGCAGCCTTTTCAGGGGCCCCAATCAGCCCCAGCATTTT,CASSLFRGPNQPQHF
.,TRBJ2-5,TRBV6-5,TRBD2,TGTGCCAGCACCCCTGGAGCGGGAGTTCGGGAGACCCAGTACTTC,CASTPGAGVRETQYF
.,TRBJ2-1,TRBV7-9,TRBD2,TGTGCCAGCAGCTTGTTAGCGGGATCGTCCAATGAGCAGTTCTTC,CASSLLAGSSNEQFF
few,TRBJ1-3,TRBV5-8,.,TGTGCCAGCAGCTCCGGGGAAAGGCCAGGAAACACCATATATTTT,CASSSGERPGNTIYF
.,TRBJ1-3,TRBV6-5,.,TGTGCCAGCAGTCACGGTCGCTCTGGAAACACCATATATTTT,CASSHGRSGNTIYF
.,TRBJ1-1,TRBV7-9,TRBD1,TGTGCCAGCAGCTTTGGGACAGCTAACACTGAAGCTTTCTTT,CASSFGTANTEAFF
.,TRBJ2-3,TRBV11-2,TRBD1,TGTGCCAGCAGCTTAGCTGGGACAGATACTACAGATACGCAGTATTTT,CASSLAGTDTTDTQYF
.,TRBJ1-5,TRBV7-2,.,TGTGCCAGCAGCTTATACCAGAATCAGCCCCAGCATTTT,CASSLYQNQPQHF
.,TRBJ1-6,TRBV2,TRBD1,TGTGCCAGCAGCGTAGGACAGGCCCTAATATCACCCCTCCACTTT,CASSVGQALISPLHF
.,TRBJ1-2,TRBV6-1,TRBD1,TGTGCCAGCAGTGAAGCTTCTCCGGGACAGTTACCGGACATCTATGGCTACACCTTC,CASSEASPGQLPDIYGYTF
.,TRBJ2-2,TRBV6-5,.,TGTGCCAGCAGTTACTCTGGCCAGAACACCGGGGAGCTGTTTTTT,CASSYSGQNTGELFF
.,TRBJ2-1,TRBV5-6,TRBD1,TGTGCCAGCAGCCGATTGGACAGGGAGGAGGGGTTCTTC,CASSRLDREEGFF
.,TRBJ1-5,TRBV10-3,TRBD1,TGTGCCATCAGTCGGGACAGGGGAGAGAATCAGCCCCAGCATTTT,CAISRDRGENQPQHF
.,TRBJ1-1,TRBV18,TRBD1,TGTGCCAGCTCACCGAGTAGAGAGGGGGCGGTTCGGGCTTTCTTT,CASSPSREGAVRAFF
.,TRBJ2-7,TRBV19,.,TGTGCCAGTAGTAGCGGCTCCAGCCTGCAGTACTTC,CASSSGSSLQYF
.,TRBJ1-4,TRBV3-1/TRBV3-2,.,TGTGCCAGCAGCCAAGTCGAACTTTCTGGGGGGGCACTGTTTTTT,CASSQVELSGGALFF
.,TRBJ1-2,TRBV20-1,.,TGCAGTGCTAGTGGGGGCGGCTATGGCTACACCTTC,CSASGGGYGYTF
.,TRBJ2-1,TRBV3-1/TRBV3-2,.,TGTGCCAGCAGCCAAGCAGGGATAATGGGCGGTGAGCAGTTCTTC,CASSQAGIMGGEQFF
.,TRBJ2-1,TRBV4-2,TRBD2,TGTGCCAGCAGCCAAGGGCCACTAGCGGGAGTTCTGGAGGAGCAGTTCTTC,CASSQGPLAGVLEEQFF
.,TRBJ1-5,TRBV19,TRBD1,TGTGCCAGTAGTGACAGGGGAATTGGCAATCAGCCCCAGCATTTT,CASSDRGIGNQPQHF
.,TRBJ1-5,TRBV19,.,TGTGCCAGTTCTCCAACTTCGGTTGGTAGCAATCAGCCCCAGCATTTT,CASSPTSVGSNQPQHF
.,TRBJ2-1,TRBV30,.,TGTGCCTGGAGTAGTAGGGGCCATGAGCAGTTCTTC,CAWSSRGHEQFF
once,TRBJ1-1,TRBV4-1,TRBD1,TGCGCCAGCAGCCCCCGGACAGGGCTTAACACTGAAGCTTTCTTT,CASSPRTGLNTEAFF
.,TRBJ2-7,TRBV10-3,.,TGTGCCATCAGTCCAGGGCTCGAGCAGTACTTC,CAISPGLEQYF
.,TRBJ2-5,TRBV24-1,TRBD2,TGTGCCACCAGTGACTCACTAGCGGGACAATCCCAGTACTTC,CATSDSLAGQSQYF
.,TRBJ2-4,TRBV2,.,TGTGCCAGCAGTCCAGGGGGGGGAGCACTAGCGGCTACCCGAGCGGACATTCAGTACTTC,CASSPGGGALAATRADIQYF
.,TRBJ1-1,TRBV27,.,TGTGCCAGCAGTTCAGAGGACACTGAAGCTTTCTTT,CASSSEDTEAFF
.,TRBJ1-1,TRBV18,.,TGTGCCAGCTCACCACCGTTGTGGGCGGGCTACACTGAAGCTTTCTTT,CASSPPLWAGYTEAFF
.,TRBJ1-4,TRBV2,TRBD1,TGTGCCAGCACTCGAAGTCGGACAGGGTGGGGGTTAGCTAATGAAAAACTGTTTTTT,CASTRSRTGWGLANEKLFF
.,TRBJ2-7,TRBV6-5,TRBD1,TGTGCCAGCAACCCAACAGGGGATGTCTACGAGCAGTACTTC,CASNPTGDVYEQYF
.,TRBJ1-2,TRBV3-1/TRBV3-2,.,TGTGCCAGCAGCCAAGATCAGGGGTACTATGGCTACACCTTC,CASSQDQGYYGYTF
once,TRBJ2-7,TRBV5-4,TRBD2,TGTGCCAGTAAGACGACTAGCGGGGCCTCCTCCTACGAGCAGTACTTC,CASKTTSGASSYEQYF
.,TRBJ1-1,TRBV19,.,TGTGCCAGTGGTGACAGGAACACTGAAGCTTTCTTT,CASGDRNTEAFF
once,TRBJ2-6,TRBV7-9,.,TGTGCCAGTACTACAGGGCTAGGGGCCAACGTCCTGACTTTC,CASTTGLGANVLTF
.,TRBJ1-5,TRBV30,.,TGTGCCTGGAGTGGGGCAGGGCATCAGCCCCAGCATTTT,CAWSGAGHQPQHF
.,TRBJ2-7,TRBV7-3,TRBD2,TGTGCCAGCACCCAACTAGCGGGAGGTCCCTACGAGCAGTACTTC,CASTQLAGGPYEQYF
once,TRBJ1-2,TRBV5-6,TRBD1,TGTGCCAGCAGCTCGGACAGGGACTATGGCTACACCTTC,CASSSDRDYGYTF
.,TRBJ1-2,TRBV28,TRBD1,TGTGCCAGCAGTTTGGGGTCTCCCACGGGACAGCCATTCTTC,CASSLGSPTGQPFF
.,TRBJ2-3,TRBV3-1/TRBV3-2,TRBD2,TGTGCCAGCAGCCAAGTCCTAGCGGGGGGCACAGATACGCAGTATTTT,CASSQVLAGGTDTQYF
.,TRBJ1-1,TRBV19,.,TGTGCCAGTAGTATCATTGGAGGAGGGAACACTGAAGCTTTCTTT,CASSIIGGGNTEAFF
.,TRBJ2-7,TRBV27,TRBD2,TGTGCCAGCAGTTTAGCGGGAGGATACGAGCAGTACTTC,CASSLAGGYEQYF
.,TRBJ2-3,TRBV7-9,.,TGTGCCAGCAGCTTAGAGGCGGGACGGGGAGATACGCAGTATTTT,CASSLEAGRGDTQYF